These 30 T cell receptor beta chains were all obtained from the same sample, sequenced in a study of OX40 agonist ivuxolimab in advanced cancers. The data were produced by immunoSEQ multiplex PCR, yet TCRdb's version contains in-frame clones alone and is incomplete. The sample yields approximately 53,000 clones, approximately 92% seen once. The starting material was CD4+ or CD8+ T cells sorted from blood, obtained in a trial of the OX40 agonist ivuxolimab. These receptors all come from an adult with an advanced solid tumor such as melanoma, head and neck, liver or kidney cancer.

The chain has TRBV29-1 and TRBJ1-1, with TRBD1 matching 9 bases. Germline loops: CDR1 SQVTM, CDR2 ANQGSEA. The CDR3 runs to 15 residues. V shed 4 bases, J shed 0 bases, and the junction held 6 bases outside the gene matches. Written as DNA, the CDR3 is TGCAGCGTTGGGGGGACAGGGCTTATGAACACTGAAGCTTTCTTT. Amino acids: CSVGGTGLMNTEAFF.

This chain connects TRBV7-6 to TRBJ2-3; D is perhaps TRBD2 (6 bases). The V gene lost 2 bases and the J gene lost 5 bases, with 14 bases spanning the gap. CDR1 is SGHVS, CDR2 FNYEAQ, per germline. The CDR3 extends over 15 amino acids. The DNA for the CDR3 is TGTGCCAGCAGCTTATTGGGGGGAGTAGGAGATACGCAGTATTTT. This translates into CASSLLGGVGDTQYF.

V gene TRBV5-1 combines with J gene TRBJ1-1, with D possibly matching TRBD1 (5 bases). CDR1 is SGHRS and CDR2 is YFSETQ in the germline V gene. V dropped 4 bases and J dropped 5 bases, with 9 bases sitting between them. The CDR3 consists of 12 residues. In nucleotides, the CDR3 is TGCGCCAGCAGCCCGGGGGGGACTGAAGCTTTCTTT. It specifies CASSPGGTEAFF.

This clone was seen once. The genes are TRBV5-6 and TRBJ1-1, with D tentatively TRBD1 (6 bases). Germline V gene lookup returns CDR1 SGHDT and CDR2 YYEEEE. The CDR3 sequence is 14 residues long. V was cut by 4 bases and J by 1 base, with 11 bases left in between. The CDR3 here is CASSQRTENTEAFF. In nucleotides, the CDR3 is TGTGCCAGCAGCCAGCGGACAGAGAACACTGAAGCTTTCTTT.

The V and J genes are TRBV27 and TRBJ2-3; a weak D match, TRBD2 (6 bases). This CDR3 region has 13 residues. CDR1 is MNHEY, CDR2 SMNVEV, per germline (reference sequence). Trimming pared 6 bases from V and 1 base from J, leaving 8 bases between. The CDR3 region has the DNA TGTGCCAGCAGCGGAGGGGGCACAGATACGCAGTATTTT. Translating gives CASSGGGTDTQYF.

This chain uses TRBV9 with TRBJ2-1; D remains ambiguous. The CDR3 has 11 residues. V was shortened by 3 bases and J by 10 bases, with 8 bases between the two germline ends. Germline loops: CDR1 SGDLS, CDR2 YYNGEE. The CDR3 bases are TGTGCCAGCAGCGGGTCTGGCGAGCAGTTCTTC. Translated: CASSGSGEQFF.

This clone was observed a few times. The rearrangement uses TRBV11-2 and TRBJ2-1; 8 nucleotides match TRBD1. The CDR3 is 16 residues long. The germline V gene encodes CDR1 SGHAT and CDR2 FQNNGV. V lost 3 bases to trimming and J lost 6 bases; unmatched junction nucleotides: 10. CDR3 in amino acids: CASSFGTGGGINEQFF. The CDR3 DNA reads TGTGCCAGCAGCTTTGGGACAGGTGGAGGTATCAATGAGCAGTTCTTC. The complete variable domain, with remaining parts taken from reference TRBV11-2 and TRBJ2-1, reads EAGVAQSPRYKIIEKRQSVAFWCNPISGHATLYWYQQILGQGPKLLIQFQNNGVVDDSQLPKDRFSAERLKGVDSTLKIQPAKLEDSAVYLCASSFGTGGGINEQFFGPGTRLTVL.

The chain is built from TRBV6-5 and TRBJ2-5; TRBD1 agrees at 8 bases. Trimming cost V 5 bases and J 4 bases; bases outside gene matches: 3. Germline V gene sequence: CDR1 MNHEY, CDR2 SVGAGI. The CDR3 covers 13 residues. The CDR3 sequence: CASSHDRGETQYF. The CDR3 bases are TGTGCCAGCAGTCACGACAGGGGAGAGACCCAGTACTTC.

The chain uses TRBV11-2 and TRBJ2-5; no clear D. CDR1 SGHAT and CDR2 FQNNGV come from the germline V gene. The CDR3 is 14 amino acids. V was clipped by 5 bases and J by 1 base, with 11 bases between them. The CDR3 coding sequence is TGTGCCAGCAGCCCAACAGTCCTCCAAGAGACCCAGTACTTC. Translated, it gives CASSPTVLQETQYF.

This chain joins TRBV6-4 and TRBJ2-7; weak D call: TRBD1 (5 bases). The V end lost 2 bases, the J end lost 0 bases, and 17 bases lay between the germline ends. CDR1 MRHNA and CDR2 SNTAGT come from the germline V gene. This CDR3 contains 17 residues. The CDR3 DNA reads TGTGCCAGCAGTGACCGATGGGGCAGGCGGTACTCCTACGAGCAGTACTTC. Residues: CASSDRWGRRYSYEQYF.

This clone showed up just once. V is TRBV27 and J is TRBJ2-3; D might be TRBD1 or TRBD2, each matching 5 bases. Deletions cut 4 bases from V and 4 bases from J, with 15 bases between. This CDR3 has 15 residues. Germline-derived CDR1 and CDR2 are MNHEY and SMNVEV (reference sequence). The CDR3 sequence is CASSYGGVGADTQYF. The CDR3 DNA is TGTGCCAGCAGTTATGGGGGAGTAGGTGCAGATACGCAGTATTTT.

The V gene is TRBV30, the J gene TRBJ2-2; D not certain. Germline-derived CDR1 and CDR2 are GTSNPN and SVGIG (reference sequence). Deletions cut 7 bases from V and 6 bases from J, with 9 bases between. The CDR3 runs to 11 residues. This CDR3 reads CASPGPGELFF. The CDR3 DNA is TGTGCCTCCCCCGGGCCCGGGGAGCTGTTTTTT.

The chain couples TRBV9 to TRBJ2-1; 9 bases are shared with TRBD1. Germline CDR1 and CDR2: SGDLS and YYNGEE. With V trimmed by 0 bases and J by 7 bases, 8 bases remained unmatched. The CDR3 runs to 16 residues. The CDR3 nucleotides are TGTGCCAGCAGCGTAGAGGGGACAGGGTATTGGAATGAGCAGTTCTTC. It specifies CASSVEGTGYWNEQFF.

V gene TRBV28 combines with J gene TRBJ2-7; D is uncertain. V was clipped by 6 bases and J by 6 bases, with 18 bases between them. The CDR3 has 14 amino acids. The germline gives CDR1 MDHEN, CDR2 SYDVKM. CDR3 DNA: TGTGCCAGCAGGTCGACCCTAAATTTCCCCGAGCAGTACTTC. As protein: CASRSTLNFPEQYF. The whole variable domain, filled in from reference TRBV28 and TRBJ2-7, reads DVKVTQSSRYLVKRTGEKVFLECVQDMDHENMFWYRQDPGLGLRLIYFSYDVKMKEKGDIPEGYSVSREKKERFSLILESASTNQTSMYLCASRSTLNFPEQYFGPGTRLTVT.

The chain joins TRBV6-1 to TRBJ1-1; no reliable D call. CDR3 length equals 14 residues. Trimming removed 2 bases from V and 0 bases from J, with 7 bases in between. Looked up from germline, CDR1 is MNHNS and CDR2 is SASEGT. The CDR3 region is CASSENGLNTEAFF. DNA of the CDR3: TGTGCCAGCAGTGAAAACGGCCTGAACACTGAAGCTTTCTTT.

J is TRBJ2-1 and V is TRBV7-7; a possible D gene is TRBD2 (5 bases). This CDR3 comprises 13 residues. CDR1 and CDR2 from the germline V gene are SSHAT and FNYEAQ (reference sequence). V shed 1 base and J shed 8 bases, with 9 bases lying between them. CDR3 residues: CASSLDAGHEQFF. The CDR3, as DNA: TGTGCCAGCAGCTTAGATGCGGGCCATGAGCAGTTCTTC.

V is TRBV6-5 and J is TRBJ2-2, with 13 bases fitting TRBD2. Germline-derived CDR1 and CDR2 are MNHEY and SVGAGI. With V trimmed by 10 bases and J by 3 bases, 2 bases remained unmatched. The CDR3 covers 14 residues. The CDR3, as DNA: TGTGCCACTGGACTAGCGGGAGACACCGGGGAGCTGTTTTTT. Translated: CATGLAGDTGELFF.

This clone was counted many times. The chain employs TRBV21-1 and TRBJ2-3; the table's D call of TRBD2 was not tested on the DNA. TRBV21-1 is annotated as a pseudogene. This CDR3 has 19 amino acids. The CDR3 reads CASSAPGLAGYPSTDTQYF. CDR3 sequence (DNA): TGTGCCAGCAGCGCTCCGGGACTAGCGGGATATCCTAGCACAGATACGCAGTATTTT.

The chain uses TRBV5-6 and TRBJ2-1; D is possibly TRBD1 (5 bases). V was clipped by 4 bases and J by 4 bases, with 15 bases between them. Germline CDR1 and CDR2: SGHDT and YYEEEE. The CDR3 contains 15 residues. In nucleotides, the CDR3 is TGTGCCAGCAGCCCCTTTCAGGGTCCGTACAATGAGCAGTTCTTC. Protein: CASSPFQGPYNEQFF.

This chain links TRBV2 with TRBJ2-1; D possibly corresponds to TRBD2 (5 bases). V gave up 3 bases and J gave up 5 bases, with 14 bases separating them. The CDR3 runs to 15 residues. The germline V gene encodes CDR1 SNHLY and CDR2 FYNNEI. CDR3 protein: CASSDVRELHNEQFF. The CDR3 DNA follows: TGTGCCAGCAGTGATGTGAGGGAGTTGCACAATGAGCAGTTCTTC.

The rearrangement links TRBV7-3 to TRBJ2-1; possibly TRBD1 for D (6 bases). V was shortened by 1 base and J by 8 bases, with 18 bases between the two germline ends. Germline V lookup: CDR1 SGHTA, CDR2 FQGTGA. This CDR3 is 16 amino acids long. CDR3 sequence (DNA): TGTGCCAGCAGCTTAAAAGGGACACAGCGGAGCGATGAGCAGTTCTTC. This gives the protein CASSLKGTQRSDEQFF. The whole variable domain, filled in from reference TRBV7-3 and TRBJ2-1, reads GAGVSQTPSNKVTEKGKYVELRCDPISGHTALYWYRQSLGQGPEFLIYFQGTGAADDSGLPNDRFFAVRPEGSVSTLKIQRTERGDSAVYLCASSLKGTQRSDEQFFGPGTRLTVL.

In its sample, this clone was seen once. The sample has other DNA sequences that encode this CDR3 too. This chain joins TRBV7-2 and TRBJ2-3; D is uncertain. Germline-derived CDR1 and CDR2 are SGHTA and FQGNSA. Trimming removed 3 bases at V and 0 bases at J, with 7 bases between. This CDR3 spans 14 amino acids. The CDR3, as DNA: TGTGCCAGCAGCTTTTTAGACAGCACAGATACGCAGTATTTT. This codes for CASSFLDSTDTQYF.

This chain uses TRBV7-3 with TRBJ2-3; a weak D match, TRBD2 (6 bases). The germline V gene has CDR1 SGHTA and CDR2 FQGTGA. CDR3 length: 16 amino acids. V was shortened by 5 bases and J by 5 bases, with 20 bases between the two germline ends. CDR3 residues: CASSALAGSLRDTQYF. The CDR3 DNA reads TGTGCCAGCAGCGCTCTGGCCGGGAGTTTGCGAGATACGCAGTATTTT.

Here the CDR3 DNA reads TGTGCCAGCTCATGGTCTTTTGGCGAAGCCTACGAGCAGTACTTC. Amino acids: CASSWSFGEAYEQYF. The rearrangement joins TRBV19 to TRBJ2-7; D is unresolved. Trimming cost V 9 bases and J 2 bases, with 20 bases left between them. CDR3 length equals 15 residues. Germline lookup yields CDR1 LNHDA and CDR2 SQIVND (reference sequence).

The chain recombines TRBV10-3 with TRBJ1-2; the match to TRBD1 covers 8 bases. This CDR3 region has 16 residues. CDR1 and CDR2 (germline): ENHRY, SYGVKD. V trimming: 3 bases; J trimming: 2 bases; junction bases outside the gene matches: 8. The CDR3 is CAISDRRTGRNYGYTF. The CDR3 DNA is TGTGCCATCAGTGACCGGCGGACAGGGCGCAACTATGGCTACACCTTC.

CDR3 DNA: TGTGCCAGCAGCTCCCGAGGGGACCCAACCTACGAGCAGTACTTC. Its protein is CASSSRGDPTYEQYF. The V call is TRBV9, the J call TRBJ2-7; possibly TRBD1 or TRBD2 for D (5 bases each). The CDR3 contains 15 residues. Germline V gene lookup returns CDR1 SGDLS and CDR2 YYNGEE. Deletions cut 4 bases from V and 2 bases from J, with 16 bases between.

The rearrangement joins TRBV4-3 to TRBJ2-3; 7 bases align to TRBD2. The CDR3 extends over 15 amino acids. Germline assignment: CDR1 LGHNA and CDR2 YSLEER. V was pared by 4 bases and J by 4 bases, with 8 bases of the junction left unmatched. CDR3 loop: CASSRVSGFPDTQYF. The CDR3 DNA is TGCGCCAGCAGCCGAGTTAGCGGGTTTCCAGATACGCAGTATTTT.

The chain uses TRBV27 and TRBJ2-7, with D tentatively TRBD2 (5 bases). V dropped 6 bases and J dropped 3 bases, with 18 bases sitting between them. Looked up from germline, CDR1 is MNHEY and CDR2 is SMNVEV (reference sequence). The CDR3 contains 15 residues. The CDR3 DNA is TGTGCCAGCAGCCCTACTAGGGAGAGAGTCTACGAGCAGTACTTC. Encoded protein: CASSPTRERVYEQYF.

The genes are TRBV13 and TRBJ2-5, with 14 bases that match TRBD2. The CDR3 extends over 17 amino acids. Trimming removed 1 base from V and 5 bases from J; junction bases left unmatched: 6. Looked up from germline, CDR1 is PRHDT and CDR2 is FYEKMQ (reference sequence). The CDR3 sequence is CASSLVERTSGRETQYF. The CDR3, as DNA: TGTGCCAGCAGCTTAGTAGAAAGGACTAGCGGGAGGGAGACCCAGTACTTC. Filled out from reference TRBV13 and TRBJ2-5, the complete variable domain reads AAGVIQSPRHLIKEKRETATLKCYPIPRHDTVYWYQQGPGQDPQFLISFYEKMQSDKGSIPDRFSAQQFSDYHSELNMSSLELGDSALYFCASSLVERTSGRETQYFGPGTRLLVL.

The CDR3 sequence: CASSSPGWTQYF. CDR3 sequence (DNA): TGTGCCAGCAGTTCCCCGGGGTGGACGCAGTATTTT. V usage is TRBV6-6 and J usage is TRBJ2-3; D is perhaps TRBD2 (5 bases). CDR3 length: 12 residues. V was cut by 4 bases and J by 9 bases, with 11 bases left in between. Germline CDR1 is MNHNY and CDR2 is SVGAGI (reference sequence).